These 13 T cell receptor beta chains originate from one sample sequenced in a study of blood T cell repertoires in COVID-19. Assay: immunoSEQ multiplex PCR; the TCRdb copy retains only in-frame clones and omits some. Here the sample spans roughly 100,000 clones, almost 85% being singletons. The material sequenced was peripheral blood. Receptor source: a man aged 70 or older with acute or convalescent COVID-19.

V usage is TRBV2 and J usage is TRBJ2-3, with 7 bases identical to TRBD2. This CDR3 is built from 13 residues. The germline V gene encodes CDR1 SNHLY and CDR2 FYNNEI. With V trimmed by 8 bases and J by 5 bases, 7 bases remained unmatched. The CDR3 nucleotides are TGTGCCAGCGGGAGGGAGGGCCGAGATACGCAGTATTTT. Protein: CASGREGRDTQYF.

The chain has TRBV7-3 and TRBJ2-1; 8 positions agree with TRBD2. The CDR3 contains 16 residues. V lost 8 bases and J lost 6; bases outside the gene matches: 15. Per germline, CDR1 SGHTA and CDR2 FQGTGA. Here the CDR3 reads CASSTGTGGPSNEQFF. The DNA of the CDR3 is TGTGCCAGCTCCACCGGGACGGGAGGGCCTAGCAATGAGCAGTTCTTC. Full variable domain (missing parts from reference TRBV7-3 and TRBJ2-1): GAGVSQTPSNKVTEKGKYVELRCDPISGHTALYWYRQSLGQGPEFLIYFQGTGAADDSGLPNDRFFAVRPEGSVSTLKIQRTERGDSAVYLCASSTGTGGPSNEQFFGPGTRLTVL.

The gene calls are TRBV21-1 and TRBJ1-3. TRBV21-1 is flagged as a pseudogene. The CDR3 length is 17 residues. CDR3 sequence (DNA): TGTGCCAGCAGCAAGCGGGGGTTGGGTTTCTCTGGAAACACCATATATTTT. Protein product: CASSKRGLGFSGNTIYF.

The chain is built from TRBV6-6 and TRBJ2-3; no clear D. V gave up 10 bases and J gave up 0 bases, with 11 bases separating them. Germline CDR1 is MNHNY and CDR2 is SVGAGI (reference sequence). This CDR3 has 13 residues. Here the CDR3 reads CATRSTSTDTQYF. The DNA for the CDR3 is TGTGCCACCCGGTCTACTAGCACAGATACGCAGTATTTT.

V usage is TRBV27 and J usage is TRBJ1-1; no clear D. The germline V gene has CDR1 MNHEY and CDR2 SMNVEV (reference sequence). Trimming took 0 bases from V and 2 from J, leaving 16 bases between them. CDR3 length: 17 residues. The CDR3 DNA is TGTGCCAGCAGTTTATCGCGGCTGCGAGACCTAAACACTGAAGCTTTCTTT. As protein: CASSLSRLRDLNTEAFF.

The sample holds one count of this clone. In DNA form, the CDR3 reads TGTGCCAGCTCACCATCTTTACATAACACTGAAGCTTTCTTT. This translates into CASSPSLHNTEAFF. V and J are TRBV18 and TRBJ1-1; D remains ambiguous. The germline V gene has CDR1 KGHSH and CDR2 LQKENI. The CDR3 is made up of 14 amino acids. V was shortened by 2 bases and J by 2 bases, with 9 bases between the two germline ends.

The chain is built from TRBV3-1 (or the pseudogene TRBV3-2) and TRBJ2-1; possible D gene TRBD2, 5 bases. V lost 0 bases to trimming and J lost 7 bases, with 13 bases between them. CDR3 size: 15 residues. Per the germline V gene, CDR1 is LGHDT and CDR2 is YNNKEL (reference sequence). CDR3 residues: CASSQEPPGWNEQFF. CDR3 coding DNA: TGTGCCAGCAGCCAAGAACCCCCGGGGTGGAATGAGCAGTTCTTC.

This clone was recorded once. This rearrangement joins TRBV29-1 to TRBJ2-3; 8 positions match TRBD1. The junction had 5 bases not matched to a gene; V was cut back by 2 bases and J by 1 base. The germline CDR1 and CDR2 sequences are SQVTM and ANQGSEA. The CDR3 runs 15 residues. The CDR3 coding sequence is TGCAGCGTTGAAACAGGGGGAAGGGGCACAGATACGCAGTATTTT. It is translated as CSVETGGRGTDTQYF.

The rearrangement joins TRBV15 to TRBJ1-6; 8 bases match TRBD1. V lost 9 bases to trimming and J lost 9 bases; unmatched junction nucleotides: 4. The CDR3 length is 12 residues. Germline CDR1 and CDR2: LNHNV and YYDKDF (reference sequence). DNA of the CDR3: TGTGCCACAAGGACAGGGCTTTCACCCCTCCACTTT. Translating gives CATRTGLSPLHF. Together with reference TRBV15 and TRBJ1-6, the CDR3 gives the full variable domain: DAMVIQNPRYQVTQFGKPVTLSCSQTLNHNVMYWYQQKSSQAPKLLFHYYDKDFNNEADTPDNFQSRRPNTSFCFLDIRSPGLGDTAMYLCATRTGLSPLHFGNGTRLTVT.

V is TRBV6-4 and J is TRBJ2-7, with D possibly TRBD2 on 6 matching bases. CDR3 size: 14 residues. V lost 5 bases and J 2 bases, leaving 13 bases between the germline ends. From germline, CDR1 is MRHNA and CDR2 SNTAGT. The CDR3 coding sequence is TGTGCCAGCAGTCCCAACGGAGGGCCCTACGAGCAGTACTTC. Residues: CASSPNGGPYEQYF.

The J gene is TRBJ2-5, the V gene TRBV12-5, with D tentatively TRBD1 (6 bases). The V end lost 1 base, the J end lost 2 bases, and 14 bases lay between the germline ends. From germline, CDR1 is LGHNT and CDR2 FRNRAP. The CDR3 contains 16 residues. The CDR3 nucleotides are TGTGCTAGTGGTTTGGATTGGACAGAACTGCAAGAGACCCAGTACTTC. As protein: CASGLDWTELQETQYF.

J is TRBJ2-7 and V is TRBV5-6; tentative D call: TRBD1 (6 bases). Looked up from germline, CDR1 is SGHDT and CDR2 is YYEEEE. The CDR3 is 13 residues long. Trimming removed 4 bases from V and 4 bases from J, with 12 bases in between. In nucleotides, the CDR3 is TGTGCCAGCAGCCCCGGGACAAATTACGAGCAGTACTTC. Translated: CASSPGTNYEQYF. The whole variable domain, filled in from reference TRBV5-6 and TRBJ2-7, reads DAGVTQSPTHLIKTRGQQVTLRCSPKSGHDTVSWYQQALGQGPQFIFQYYEEEERQRGNFPDRFSGHQFPNYSSELNVNALLLGDSALYLCASSPGTNYEQYFGPGTRLTVT.

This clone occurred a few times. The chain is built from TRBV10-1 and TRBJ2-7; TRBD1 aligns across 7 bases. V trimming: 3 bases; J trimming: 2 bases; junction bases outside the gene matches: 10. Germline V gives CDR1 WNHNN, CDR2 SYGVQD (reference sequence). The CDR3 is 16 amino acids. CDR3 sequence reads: CASSDDRVGRPYEQYF. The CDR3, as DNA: TGCGCCAGCAGTGATGACAGGGTGGGACGTCCCTACGAGCAGTACTTC.